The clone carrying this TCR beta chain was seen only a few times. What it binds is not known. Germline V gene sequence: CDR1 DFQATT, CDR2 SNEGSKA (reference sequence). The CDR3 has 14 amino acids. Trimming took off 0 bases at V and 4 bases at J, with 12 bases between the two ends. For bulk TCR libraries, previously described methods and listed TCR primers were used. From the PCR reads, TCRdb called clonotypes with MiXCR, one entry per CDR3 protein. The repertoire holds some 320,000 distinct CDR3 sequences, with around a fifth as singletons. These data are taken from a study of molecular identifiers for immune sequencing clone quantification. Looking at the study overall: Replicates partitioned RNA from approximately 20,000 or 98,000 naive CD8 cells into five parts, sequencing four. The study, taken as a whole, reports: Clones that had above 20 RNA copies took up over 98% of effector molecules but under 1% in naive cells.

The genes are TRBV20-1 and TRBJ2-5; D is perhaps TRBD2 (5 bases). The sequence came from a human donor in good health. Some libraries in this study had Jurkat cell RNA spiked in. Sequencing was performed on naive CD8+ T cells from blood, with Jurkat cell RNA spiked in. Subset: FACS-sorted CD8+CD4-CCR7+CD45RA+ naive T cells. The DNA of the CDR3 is TGCAGTGCTAGAGACCGGGCGGCGGGAGAGACCCAGTACTTC. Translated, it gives CSARDRAAGETQYF.